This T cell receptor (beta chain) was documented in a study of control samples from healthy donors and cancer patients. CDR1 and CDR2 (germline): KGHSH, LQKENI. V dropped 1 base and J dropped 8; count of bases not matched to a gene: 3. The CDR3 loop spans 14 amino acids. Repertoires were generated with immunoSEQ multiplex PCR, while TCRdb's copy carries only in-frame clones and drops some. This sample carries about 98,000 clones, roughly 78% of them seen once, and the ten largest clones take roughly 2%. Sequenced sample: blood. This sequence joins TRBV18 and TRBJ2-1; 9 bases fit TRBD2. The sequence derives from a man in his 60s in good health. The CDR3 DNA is TGTGCCAGCTCACCACTAGCGGGGGCGGATGAGCAGTTCTTC. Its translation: CASSPLAGADEQFF.